Each of the 12 T cell receptor beta chains below was sequenced from the same sample in a study of naive and memory T cell subsets. An equimolar mix of two oligonucleotides served as the beta constant-region primer for TRBC1 and TRBC2. Ligated cDNA was amplified by four rounds of PCR with nested alpha and beta constant-region primers and SP2. TCRdb ran MiXCR on the UMI-ligation and nested PCR reads and lists one entry per CDR3 protein. The repertoire has 120,000 or so distinct CDR3 sequences, 36% of them found once; the top ten carry about 1%. The specimen sequenced was central memory CD4+ T cells from blood. These receptor sequences come from a human donor in good health.

Written as DNA, the CDR3 is TGTGCCAGCAGCTTAGTTACTAGCGGGGAGTTGCAGTTCTTC. Its translation: CASSLVTSGELQFF. This sequence joins TRBV11-1 and TRBJ2-1, with 10 bases aligning to TRBD2. V lost 1 base, J lost 12 bases, and 6 bases stayed unmatched. Germline loops: CDR1 SGHAT, CDR2 FQDESV (reference sequence). The CDR3 has 14 amino acids.

The chain employs TRBV29-1 and TRBJ1-1; the D gene is possibly TRBD1 (6 bases). V was shortened by 8 bases and J by 1 base, with 20 bases between the two germline ends. Germline CDR1 SQVTM, CDR2 ANQGSEA. The CDR3 runs 15 residues. The CDR3 coding sequence is TGCAGCAGCGGGGGGCCTGTGGGATCGAACACTGAAGCTTTCTTT. This codes for CSSGGPVGSNTEAFF.

The V and J genes are TRBV14 and TRBJ2-7; D remains ambiguous. V lost 1 base and J 5 bases, leaving 9 bases between the germline ends. Germline CDR1 reads SGHDN; CDR2 reads FVKESK. The CDR3 extends over 13 amino acids. DNA for the CDR3: TGTGCCAGCAGCCAAGTTCGGGTTGACGAGCAGTACTTC. Protein: CASSQVRVDEQYF.

At least ten counts were recorded for this clonotype. V is TRBV24-1 and J is TRBJ2-3; 8 nucleotides match TRBD2. The V and J ends lost 4 bases and 4 bases, in that order; junction bases with no gene match: 12. Germline V gene lookup returns CDR1 KGHDR and CDR2 SFDVKD. The CDR3 totals 17 residues. The CDR3 sequence is CATSDPSRGAQSDTQYF. CDR3 in DNA: TGTGCCACCAGTGACCCCTCGCGGGGGGCGCAGTCAGATACGCAGTATTTT.

The chain combines TRBV15 with TRBJ1-6; 10 positions match TRBD1. The CDR3 is 14 residues long. The germline CDR1 and CDR2 sequences are LNHNV and YYDKDF (reference sequence). V dropped 5 bases and J dropped 7; count of bases not matched to a gene: 2. The CDR3 nucleotides read TGTGCCACCAGCGGACAGGGGGGGAATTCACCCCTCCACTTT. Translating it yields CATSGQGGNSPLHF.

The chain links TRBV27 to TRBJ2-3, with 12 bases matching TRBD1. The CDR3 has 16 amino acids. Trimming removed 5 bases from V and 2 bases from J; junction bases left unmatched: 5. Looked up from germline, CDR1 is MNHEY and CDR2 is SMNVEV (reference sequence). The CDR3 region has the DNA TGTGCCAGCAGTCCGGGACAGGGGGCCTCCACAGATACGCAGTATTTT. Translation gives CASSPGQGASTDTQYF.

The chain couples TRBV10-1 to TRBJ2-3; D remains unclear. There are 14 residues in the CDR3. The V end lost 0 bases, the J end lost 4 bases, and 8 bases lay between the germline ends. CDR1 and CDR2 from the germline V gene are WNHNN and SYGVQD (reference sequence). Here the CDR3 DNA reads TGCGCCAGCAGTGAGTCCCGACACGCAGATACGCAGTATTTT. As protein: CASSESRHADTQYF.

The sample holds a few counts of this clonotype. The chain has TRBV20-1 and TRBJ2-6; TRBD1 might be the D (6 bases). The germline gives CDR1 DFQATT, CDR2 SNEGSKA (reference sequence). This CDR3 region has 16 residues. V gave up 5 bases and J gave up 2 bases, with 16 bases separating them. The CDR3 protein is CSAPSSGGTGANVLTF. CDR3 bases: TGCAGTGCTCCAAGTTCTGGGGGCACTGGGGCCAACGTCCTGACTTTC.

The chain has TRBV11-3 and TRBJ2-5; 7 nucleotides align to TRBD1. This CDR3 comprises 14 residues. Germline loops: CDR1 SGHNT, CDR2 YENEEA. V lost 6 bases, J lost 4 bases, and 8 bases stayed unmatched. DNA for the CDR3: TGTGCCAGCAGTGACTCGGGACAGCGAGAGACCCAGTACTTC. The encoded protein is CASSDSGQRETQYF. The full variable domain, its missing parts supplied by reference TRBV11-3 and TRBJ2-5, is EAGVVQSPRYKIIEKKQPVAFWCNPISGHNTLYWYLQNLGQGPELLIRYENEEAVDDSQLPKDRFSAERLKGVDSTLKIQPAELGDSAVYLCASSDSGQRETQYFGPGTRLLVL.

This clonotype was detected many times. The V and J genes are TRBV20-1 and TRBJ2-7; D may be TRBD1 (5 bases). The germline gives CDR1 DFQATT, CDR2 SNEGSKA (reference sequence). The length of the CDR3 is 15 residues. Trimming removed 3 bases at V and 0 bases at J, with 15 bases between. CDR3 sequence reads: CSASFPRGSSYEQYF. CDR3 DNA sequence: TGCAGTGCTAGTTTTCCTAGGGGAAGCTCCTACGAGCAGTACTTC.

The rearrangement links TRBV29-1 to TRBJ1-2; D is uncertain. The CDR3 runs to 12 residues. The V and J ends lost 3 bases and 3 bases respectively, with 8 bases between them. Germline loops: CDR1 SQVTM, CDR2 ANQGSEA. CDR3 sequence (DNA): TGCAGCGTTGACAGGAATGACTATGGCTACACCTTC. It codes for CSVDRNDYGYTF.

J is TRBJ1-1 and V is TRBV7-3; D possibly corresponds to TRBD1 (5 bases). The CDR3 is 11 amino acids. Germline-derived CDR1 and CDR2 are SGHTA and FQGTGA. V was shortened by 2 bases and J by 7 bases, with 5 bases between the two germline ends. This CDR3 is CASSLGGEAFF. The CDR3 region has the DNA TGTGCCAGCAGCTTAGGGGGTGAAGCTTTCTTT.